The clone carrying this TCR beta chain occurred many times. Its specificity is unknown. Germline loops: CDR1 MDHEN, CDR2 SYDVKM. CDR3 length: 14 residues. V was trimmed by 7 bases and J by 5 bases, leaving 14 bases between them. This sample stems from a study of read filtering for tumor transcriptome and immune sequencing. Study information: DNase treatment preceded whole-transcriptome library preparation.

From 300 to 400 ng of RNA, a library with molecular barcoded alpha/delta and beta/gamma adaptors was made. One entry per CDR3 protein results from TCRdb running MiXCR on the reads. The table lists 37,000 or so distinct CDR3 sequences, around 15% of them singletons. General study results and limits: This fraction held mixed bone marrow immune cells after CD138-negative sorting.

The sample consisted of a population of CD138-negative cells sorted from bone marrow. The clonotype originates from a donor at least 40 years old with multiple myeloma. The chain is built from TRBV28 and TRBJ2-2; D gene unclear. CDR3 region: CASTLGFGTGELFF. In DNA, the CDR3 is TGTGCCAGCACCTTAGGGTTTGGGACCGGGGAGCTGTTTTTT.